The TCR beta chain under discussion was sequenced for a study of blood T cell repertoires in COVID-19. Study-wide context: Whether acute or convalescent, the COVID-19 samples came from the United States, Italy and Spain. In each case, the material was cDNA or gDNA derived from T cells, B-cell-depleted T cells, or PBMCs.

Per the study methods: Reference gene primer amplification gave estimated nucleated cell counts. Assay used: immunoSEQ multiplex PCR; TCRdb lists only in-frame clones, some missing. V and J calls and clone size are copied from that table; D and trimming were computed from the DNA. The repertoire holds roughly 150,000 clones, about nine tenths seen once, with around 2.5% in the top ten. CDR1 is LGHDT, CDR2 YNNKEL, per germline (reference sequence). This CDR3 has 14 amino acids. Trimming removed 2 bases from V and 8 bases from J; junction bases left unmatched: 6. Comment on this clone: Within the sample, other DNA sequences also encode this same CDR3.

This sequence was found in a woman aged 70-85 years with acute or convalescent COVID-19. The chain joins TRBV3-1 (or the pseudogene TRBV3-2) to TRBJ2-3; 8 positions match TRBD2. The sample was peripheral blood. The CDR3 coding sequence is TGTGCCAGCAGCCAATCGGGGGGGGCGGGTACGCAGTATTTT. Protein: CASSQSGGAGTQYF.